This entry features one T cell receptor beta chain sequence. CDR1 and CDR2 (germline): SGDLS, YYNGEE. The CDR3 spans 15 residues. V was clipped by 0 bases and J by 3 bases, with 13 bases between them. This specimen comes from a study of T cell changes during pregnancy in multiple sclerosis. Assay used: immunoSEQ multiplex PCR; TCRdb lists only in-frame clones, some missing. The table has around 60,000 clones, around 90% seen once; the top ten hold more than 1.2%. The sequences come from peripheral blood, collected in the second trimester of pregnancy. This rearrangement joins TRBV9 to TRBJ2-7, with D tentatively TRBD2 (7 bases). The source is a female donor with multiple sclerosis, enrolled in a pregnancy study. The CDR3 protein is CASSVAAGAGYEQYF. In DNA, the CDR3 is TGTGCCAGCAGCGTAGCGGCGGGGGCGGGCTACGAGCAGTACTTC.